The T cell receptor beta chain under discussion was sequenced for a study of T cells expressing NK-cell markers. Overall study: One of eight sequenced donors was HCMV-seronegative; the other seven were seropositive.

A word on this clonotype: Its antigen is as yet unknown.

CDR1 is MNHEY and CDR2 is SVGAGI in the germline V gene. CDR3 length equals 18 residues. Overall study results and limits: Dominant NKG2C+ clonotypes in 6 or 7 donors made up about 1.0-7.0% of CD8+ T cells.

TCRdb reanalyzed the 5' RACE reads and collapses them to one entry per CDR3 protein, without DNA. The listing records 200,000 to 300,000 distinct CDR3 sequences. Material for sequencing was blood T cells: a sorted CD56 or NKG2C T cell subset, CD4+ or CD8+ T cells, or bulk PBMC T cells (not recorded which). This sequence originates from a man between 18 and 29 years old in good health. This chain links TRBV6-5 with TRBJ2-1; TCRdb calls TRBD2, which cannot be checked without DNA. CDR3 sequence reads: CASSYGGLAVSSYNEQFF.